This T cell receptor (beta chain) emerged from a study of cytotoxic CD8 clonotypes in ibrutinib-treated CLL. Study summary: The authors obtained response samples at a median of approximately 12 months of treatment, range 6 to 36. Sequencing produced an average of about 260,000 productive templates and 85,000 to 100,000 productive rearrangements per sample. Study outcomes and limitations: There were few public clonotypes, and on treatment they contracted or stayed stable. Pretreatment clonality was elevated relative to age-matched healthy donors and paralleled circulating CD8+ T-cell counts.

TCRdb's copy holds only in-frame clones and misses some; the assay was immunoSEQ multiplex PCR. The data show approximately 130,000 clones, with around four fifths seen just once and approximately 3.5% held by the top ten. With respect to this clone: Its antigen is not identified.

The source is a human donor with chronic lymphocytic leukemia. Here the sequenced sample was PBMCs, taken after 24 months of ibrutinib treatment.

The CDR3 bases are TGTGCCAGCAGTTACAGGGAGGGGACTGAAGCTTTCTTT. Translated: CASSYREGTEAFF. This chain uses TRBV6-5 with TRBJ1-1, with a tentative D call TRBD1 (5 bases). The germline V and J ends were trimmed by 2 bases and 5 bases, with 9 bases remaining between them. The germline V gene has CDR1 MNHEY and CDR2 SVGAGI. This CDR3 has 13 residues.